This TCR beta chain was sequenced in a study of blood T cell repertoires in COVID-19. Overall study: Acute and convalescent COVID-19 specimens originated in the United States, Italy and Spain. The analysed material was cDNA or gDNA that came from T cells, B-cell-depleted T cells, or PBMCs.

V dropped 2 bases and J dropped 6 bases, with 26 bases sitting between them. CDR3 length: 19 amino acids. Germline assignment: CDR1 SNHLY and CDR2 FYNNEI. TCRdb's table, derived via immunoSEQ multiplex PCR, lists solely in-frame clones and lacks some. The sample lists some 130,000 clones; around 81% were seen once. V and J are TRBV2 and TRBJ1-5, with D perhaps matching TRBD1 (5 bases). Input material: peripheral blood. This receptor was obtained from a woman aged 55-75 years with active or convalescent COVID-19. Here the CDR3 DNA reads TGTGCCAGCAGTGAAACACATTCCCGGGGACTAGGTAGCTCTCAGCCCCAGCATTTT. As protein: CASSETHSRGLGSSQPQHF.